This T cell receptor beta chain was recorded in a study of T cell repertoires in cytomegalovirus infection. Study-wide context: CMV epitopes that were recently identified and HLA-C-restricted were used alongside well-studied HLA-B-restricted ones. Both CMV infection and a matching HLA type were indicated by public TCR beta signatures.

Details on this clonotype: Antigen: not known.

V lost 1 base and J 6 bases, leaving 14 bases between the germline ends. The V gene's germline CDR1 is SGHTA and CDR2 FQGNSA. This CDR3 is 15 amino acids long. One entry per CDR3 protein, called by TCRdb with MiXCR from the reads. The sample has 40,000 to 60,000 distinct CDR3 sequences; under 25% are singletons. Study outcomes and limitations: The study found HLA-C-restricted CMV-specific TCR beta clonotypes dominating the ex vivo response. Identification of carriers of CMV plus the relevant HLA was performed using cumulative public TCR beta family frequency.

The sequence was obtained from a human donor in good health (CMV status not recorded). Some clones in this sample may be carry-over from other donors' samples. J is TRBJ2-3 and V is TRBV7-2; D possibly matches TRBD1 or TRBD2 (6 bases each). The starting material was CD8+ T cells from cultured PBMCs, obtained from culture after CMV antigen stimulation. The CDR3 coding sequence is TGTGCCAGCAGCTTAGGGCTAGGGGGGAAGGATACGCAGTATTTT. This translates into CASSLGLGGKDTQYF.